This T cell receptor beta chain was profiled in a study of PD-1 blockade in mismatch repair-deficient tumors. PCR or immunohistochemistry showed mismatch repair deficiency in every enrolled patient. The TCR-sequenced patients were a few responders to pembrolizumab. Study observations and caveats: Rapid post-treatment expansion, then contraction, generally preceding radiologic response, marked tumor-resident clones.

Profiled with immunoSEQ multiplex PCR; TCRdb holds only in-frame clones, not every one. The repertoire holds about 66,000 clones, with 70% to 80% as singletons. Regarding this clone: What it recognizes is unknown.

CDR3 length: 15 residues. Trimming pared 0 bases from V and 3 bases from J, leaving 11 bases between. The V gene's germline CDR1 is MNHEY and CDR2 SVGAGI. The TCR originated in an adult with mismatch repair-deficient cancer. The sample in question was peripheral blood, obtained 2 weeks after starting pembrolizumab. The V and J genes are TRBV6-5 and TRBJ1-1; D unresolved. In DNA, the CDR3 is TGTGCCAGCAGTTACTCGATAGCGGGAGACACTGAAGCTTTCTTT. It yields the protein CASSYSIAGDTEAFF.